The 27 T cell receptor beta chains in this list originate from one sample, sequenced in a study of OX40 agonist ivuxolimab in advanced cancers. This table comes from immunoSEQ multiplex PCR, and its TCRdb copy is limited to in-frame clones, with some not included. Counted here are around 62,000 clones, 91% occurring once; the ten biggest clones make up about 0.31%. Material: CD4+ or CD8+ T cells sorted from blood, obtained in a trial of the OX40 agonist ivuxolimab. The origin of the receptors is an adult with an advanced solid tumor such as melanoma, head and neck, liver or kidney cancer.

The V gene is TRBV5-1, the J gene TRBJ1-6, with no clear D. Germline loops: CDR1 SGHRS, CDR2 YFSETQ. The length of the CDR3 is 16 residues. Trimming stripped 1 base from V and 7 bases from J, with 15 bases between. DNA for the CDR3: TGCGCCAGCAGCTTGAGAGAACTAAGTACGAATTCACCCCTCCACTTT. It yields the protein CASSLRELSTNSPLHF. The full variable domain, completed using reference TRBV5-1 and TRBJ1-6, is KAGVTQTPRYLIKTRGQQVTLSCSPISGHRSVSWYQQTPGQGLQFLFEYFSETQRNKGNFPGRFSGRQFSNSRSEMNVSTLELGDSALYLCASSLRELSTNSPLHFGNGTRLTVT.

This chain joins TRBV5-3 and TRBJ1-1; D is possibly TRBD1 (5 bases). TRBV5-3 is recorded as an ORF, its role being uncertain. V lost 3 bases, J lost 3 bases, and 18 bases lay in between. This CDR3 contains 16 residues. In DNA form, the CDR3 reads TGTGCCAGAAGCTGGCTGGGGCGGGGAACGGACACTGAAGCTTTCTTT. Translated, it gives CARSWLGRGTDTEAFF.

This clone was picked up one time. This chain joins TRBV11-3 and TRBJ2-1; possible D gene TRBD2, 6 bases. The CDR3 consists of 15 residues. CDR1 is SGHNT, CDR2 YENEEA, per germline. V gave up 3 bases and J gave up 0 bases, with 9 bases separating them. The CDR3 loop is CASSFRGTSYNEQFF. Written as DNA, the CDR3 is TGTGCCAGCAGCTTCCGGGGGACCTCCTACAATGAGCAGTTCTTC.

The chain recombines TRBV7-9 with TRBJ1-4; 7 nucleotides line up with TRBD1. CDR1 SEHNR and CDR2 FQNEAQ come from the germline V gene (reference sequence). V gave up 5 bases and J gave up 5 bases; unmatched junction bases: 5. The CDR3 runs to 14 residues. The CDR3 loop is CASSPGQKNEKLFF. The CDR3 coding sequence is TGTGCCAGCAGCCCGGGACAGAAAAATGAAAAACTGTTTTTT.

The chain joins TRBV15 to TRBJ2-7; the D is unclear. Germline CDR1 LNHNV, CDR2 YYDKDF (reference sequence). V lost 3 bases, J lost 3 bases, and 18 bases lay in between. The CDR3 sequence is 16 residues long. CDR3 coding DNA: TGTGCCACCAGCAGGACTGTAGGCGAGAGTCGCTACGAGCAGTACTTC. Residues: CATSRTVGESRYEQYF.

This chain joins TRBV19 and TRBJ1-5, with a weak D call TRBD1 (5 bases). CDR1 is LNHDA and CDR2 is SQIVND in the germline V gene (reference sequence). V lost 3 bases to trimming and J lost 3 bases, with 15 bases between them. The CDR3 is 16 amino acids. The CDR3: CASSIGVGGYNQPQHF. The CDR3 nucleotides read TGTGCCAGTAGTATCGGCGTGGGGGGTTACAATCAGCCCCAGCATTTT.

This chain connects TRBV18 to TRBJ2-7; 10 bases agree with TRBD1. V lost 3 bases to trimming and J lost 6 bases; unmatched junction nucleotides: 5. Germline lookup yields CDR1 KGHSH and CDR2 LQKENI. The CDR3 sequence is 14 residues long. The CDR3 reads CASSPKTGGAEQYF. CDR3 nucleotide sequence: TGTGCCAGCTCACCGAAGACAGGGGGCGCCGAGCAGTACTTC.

The CDR3 protein is CASRPLGTGENGYTF. In DNA, the CDR3 is TGTGCCAGCAGACCTCTCGGGACAGGGGAGAATGGCTACACCTTC. The genes are TRBV2 and TRBJ1-2; the match to TRBD1 covers 10 bases. The CDR3 contains 15 residues. Looked up from germline, CDR1 is SNHLY and CDR2 is FYNNEI. Unmatched junction bases numbered 10, after V lost 6 bases and J lost 6 bases.

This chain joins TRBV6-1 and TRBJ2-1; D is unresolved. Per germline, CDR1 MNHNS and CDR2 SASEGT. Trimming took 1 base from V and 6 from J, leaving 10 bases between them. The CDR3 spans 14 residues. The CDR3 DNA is TGTGCCAGCAGTGAAGGGACCGTGGGCAATGAGCAGTTCTTC. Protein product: CASSEGTVGNEQFF.

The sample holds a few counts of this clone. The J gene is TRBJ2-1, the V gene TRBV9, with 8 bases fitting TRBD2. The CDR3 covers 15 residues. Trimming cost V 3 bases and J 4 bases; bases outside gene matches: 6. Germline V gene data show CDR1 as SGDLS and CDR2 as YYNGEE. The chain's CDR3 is CASSETSESYNEQFF. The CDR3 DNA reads TGTGCCAGCAGCGAGACTAGCGAGAGTTACAATGAGCAGTTCTTC. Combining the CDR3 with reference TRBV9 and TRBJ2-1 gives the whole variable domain DSGVTQTPKHLITATGQRVTLRCSPRSGDLSVYWYQQSLDQGLQFLIQYYNGEERAKGNILERFSAQQFPDLHSELNLSSLELGDSALYFCASSETSESYNEQFFGPGTRLTVL.

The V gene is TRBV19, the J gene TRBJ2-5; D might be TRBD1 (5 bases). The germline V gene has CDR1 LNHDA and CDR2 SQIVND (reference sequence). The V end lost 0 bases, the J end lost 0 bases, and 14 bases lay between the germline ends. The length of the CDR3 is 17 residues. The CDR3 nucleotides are TGTGCCAGTAGTATAGATCCAGGGCGGTTCGACCAAGAGACCCAGTACTTC. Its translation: CASSIDPGRFDQETQYF.

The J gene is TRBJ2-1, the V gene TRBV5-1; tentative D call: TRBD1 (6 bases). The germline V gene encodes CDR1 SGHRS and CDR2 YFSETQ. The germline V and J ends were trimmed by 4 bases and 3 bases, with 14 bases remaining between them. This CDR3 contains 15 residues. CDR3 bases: TGCGCCAGCAGCCAAACCGGGACAAACTACAATGAGCAGTTCTTC. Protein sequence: CASSQTGTNYNEQFF.

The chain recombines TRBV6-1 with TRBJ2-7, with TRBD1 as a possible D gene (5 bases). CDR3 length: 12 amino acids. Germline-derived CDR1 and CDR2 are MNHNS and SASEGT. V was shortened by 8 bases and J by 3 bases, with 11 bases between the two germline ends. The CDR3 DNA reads TGTGCCAGCCGTACAGGCTTCTACGAGCAGTACTTC. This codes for CASRTGFYEQYF.

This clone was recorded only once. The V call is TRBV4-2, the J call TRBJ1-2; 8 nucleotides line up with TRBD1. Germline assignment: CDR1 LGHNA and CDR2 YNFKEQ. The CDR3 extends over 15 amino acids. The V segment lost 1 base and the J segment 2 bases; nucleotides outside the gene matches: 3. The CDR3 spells CASSQGTGSNYGYTF. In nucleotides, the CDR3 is TGTGCCAGCAGCCAAGGGACAGGGTCAAACTATGGCTACACCTTC.

CDR3 DNA sequence: TGTGCCAGCAGCTTGGGGAGCGGGAGGCGCACGAATACGCAGTATTTT. It specifies CASSLGSGRRTNTQYF. This rearrangement joins TRBV5-4 to TRBJ2-3; 9 positions agree with TRBD2. V gave up 0 bases and J gave up 7 bases; unmatched junction bases: 9. Germline CDR1 reads SGHNT; CDR2 reads YYREEE (reference sequence). The CDR3 loop spans 16 amino acids.

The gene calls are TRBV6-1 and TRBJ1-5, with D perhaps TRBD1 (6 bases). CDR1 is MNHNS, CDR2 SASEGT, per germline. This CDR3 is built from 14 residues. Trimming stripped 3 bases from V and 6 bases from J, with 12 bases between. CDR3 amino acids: CASSDRGRSQPQHF. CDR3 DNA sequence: TGTGCCAGCAGTGACAGGGGTAGGAGTCAGCCCCAGCATTTT.

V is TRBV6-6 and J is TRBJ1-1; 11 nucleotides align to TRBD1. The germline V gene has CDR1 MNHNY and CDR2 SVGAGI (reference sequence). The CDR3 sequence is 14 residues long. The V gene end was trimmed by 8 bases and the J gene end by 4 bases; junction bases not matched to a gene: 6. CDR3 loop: CASSDRGRPTEAFF. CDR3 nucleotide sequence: TGTGCCAGCTCGGACAGGGGGCGACCCACTGAAGCTTTCTTT.

CDR3 sequence (DNA): TGCGCCAGCAGCTTGTTTATGTCAGGGGCGACAAACATTCAGTACTTC. Amino acids: CASSLFMSGATNIQYF. The chain is built from TRBV5-1 and TRBJ2-4, with D maybe TRBD1 (6 bases). V was clipped by 1 base and J by 6 bases, with 17 bases between them. This CDR3 contains 16 residues. CDR1 and CDR2 (germline): SGHRS, YFSETQ.

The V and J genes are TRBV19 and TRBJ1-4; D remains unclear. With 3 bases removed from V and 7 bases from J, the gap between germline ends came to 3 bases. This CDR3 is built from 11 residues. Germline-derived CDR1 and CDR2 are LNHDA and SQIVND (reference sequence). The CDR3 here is CASSIFEKLFF. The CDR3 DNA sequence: TGTGCCAGTAGTATTTTTGAAAAACTGTTTTTT.

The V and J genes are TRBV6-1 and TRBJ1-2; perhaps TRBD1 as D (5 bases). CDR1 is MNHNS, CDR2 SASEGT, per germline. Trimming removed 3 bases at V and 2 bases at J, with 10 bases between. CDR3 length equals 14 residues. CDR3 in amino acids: CASSEGGTNYGYTF. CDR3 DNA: TGTGCCAGCAGTGAGGGAGGGACCAACTATGGCTACACCTTC.

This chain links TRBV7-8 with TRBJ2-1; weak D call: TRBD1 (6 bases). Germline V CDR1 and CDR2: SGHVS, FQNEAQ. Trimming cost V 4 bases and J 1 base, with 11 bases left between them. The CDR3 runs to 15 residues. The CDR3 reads CASSSPRGSYNEQFF. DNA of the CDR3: TGTGCCAGCAGCTCACCTAGGGGGTCCTACAATGAGCAGTTCTTC. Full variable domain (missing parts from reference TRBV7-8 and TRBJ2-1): GAGVSQSPRYKVAKRGQDVALRCDPISGHVSLFWYQQALGQGPEFLTYFQNEAQLDKSGLPSDRFFAERPEGSVSTLKIQRTQQEDSAVYLCASSSPRGSYNEQFFGPGTRLTVL.

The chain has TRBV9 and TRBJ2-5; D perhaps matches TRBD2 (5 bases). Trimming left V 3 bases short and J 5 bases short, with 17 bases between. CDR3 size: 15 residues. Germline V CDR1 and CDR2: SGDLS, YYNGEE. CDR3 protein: CASSGGVGLWETQYF. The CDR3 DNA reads TGTGCCAGCAGCGGAGGCGTAGGACTTTGGGAGACCCAGTACTTC.

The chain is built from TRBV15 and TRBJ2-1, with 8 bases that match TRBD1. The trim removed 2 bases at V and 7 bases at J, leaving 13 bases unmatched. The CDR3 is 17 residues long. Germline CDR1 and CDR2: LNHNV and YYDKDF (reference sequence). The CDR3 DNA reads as TGTGCCACCAGCAGACCTAGACAGGGGCCGGTTCTTAATGAGCAGTTCTTC. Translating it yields CATSRPRQGPVLNEQFF.

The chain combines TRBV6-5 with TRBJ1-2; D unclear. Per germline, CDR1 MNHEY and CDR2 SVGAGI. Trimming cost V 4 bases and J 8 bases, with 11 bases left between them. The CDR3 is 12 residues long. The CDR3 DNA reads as TGTGCCAGCAGTTCCCTGCTTGTCGGCTACACCTTC. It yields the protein CASSSLLVGYTF.

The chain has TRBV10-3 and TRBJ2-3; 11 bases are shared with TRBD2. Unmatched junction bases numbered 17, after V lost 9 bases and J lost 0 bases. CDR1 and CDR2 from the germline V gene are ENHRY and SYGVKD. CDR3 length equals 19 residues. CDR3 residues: CAMSSGLAAKTFSTDTQYF. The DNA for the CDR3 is TGTGCCATGAGTTCGGGACTAGCGGCTAAGACCTTTAGCACAGATACGCAGTATTTT.

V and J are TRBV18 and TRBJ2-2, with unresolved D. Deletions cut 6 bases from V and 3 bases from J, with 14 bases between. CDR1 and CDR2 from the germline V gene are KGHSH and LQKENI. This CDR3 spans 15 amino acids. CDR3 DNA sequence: TGTGCCAGCTCCCGATCCGATTTGGACACCGGGGAGCTGTTTTTT. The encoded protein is CASSRSDLDTGELFF. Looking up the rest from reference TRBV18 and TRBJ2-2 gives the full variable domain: NAGVMQNPRHLVRRRGQEARLRCSPMKGHSHVYWYRQLPEEGLKFMVYLQKENIIDESGMPKERFSAEFPKEGPSILRIQQVVRGDSAAYFCASSRSDLDTGELFFGEGSRLTVL.

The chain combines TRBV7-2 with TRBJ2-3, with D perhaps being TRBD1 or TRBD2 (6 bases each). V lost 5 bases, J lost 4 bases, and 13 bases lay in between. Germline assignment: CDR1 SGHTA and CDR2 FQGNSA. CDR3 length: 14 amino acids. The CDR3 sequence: CASSPPGAPDTQYF. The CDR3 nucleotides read TGTGCCAGCAGCCCCCCGGGGGCCCCAGATACGCAGTATTTT.